This note documents a single T cell receptor beta chain sequence. As yet, its antigen is unknown. Naive CD8 isolation took CD45RO-negative cells positively selected for CCR7 and excluded terminally differentiated effector memory CD45RA+ cells. Trimming removed 2 bases from V and 0 bases from J, with 11 bases in between. CDR1 and CDR2 (germline): ENHRY, SYGVKD. The CDR3 is 16 residues long. The sample is drawn from a study of shared clonotypes between healthy human individuals. At the level of the study: Each donor contributed plates that comprised three CD4 naive, three CD4 memory, two CD8 naive and one CD8 memory.

Using immunoSEQ multiplex PCR, the repertoire was profiled, and TCRdb retains in-frame clones only, with some absent. The data contain millions of clones, about 95% of them singletons. Study observations and caveats: Clonotypes which were not shared had lower generation probabilities than clonotypes that all four donors shared. Shared across a few donors were roughly 5.3% of the naive CD4 clonotypes.

The chain links TRBV10-3 to TRBJ2-1, with D tentatively TRBD2 (6 bases). The clonotype originates from a young man in good health. The sequencing sample was made of naive CD8+ T cells sorted from blood. CDR3 amino acids: CAISEPGGISYNEQFF. The CDR3 DNA reads as TGTGCCATCAGTGAGCCCGGCGGGATCTCCTACAATGAGCAGTTCTTC.